This T cell receptor beta chain was captured in a study of early T cells in non-severe SARS-CoV-2 infection. Study-level information: Unsorted whole-blood RNA was sequenced in bulk, leaving chains unpaired.

Individual cDNA molecules received unique molecular identifiers during library preparation. TCRdb called the 5' RACE reads again in MiXCR, with one record for every CDR3 protein. The sample shows tens of thousands of distinct CDR3 sequences, 15% of them seen only once. This clonotype has a handful of counts. Its antigen is still unknown. Whole-study results and caveats: Private and CD4 specificities were missed by VDJdb matching, skewed to anti-spike CD8.

CDR3 length: 13 residues. Germline-derived CDR1 and CDR2 are DFQATT and SNEGSKA (reference sequence). V lost 2 bases to trimming and J lost 6 bases; unmatched junction nucleotides: 4. This chain joins TRBV20-1 and TRBJ2-1; 7 positions match TRBD1. Sequencing was done on a sample of whole blood. This sequence was found in an adult who was a healthcare worker with PCR-confirmed SARS-CoV-2 infection or an uninfected control (not recorded which). CDR3 residues: CSARNRDSNEQFF. CDR3 nucleotides: TGCAGTGCTAGAAACCGGGACAGCAATGAGCAGTTCTTC.